Listed here are 9 T cell receptor beta chains from one sample, sequenced in a study of cytomegalovirus exposure and HLA in healthy donors. With 60 Vbeta and 13 Jbeta primers, the PCR was carried out. Sequencing was performed with immunoSEQ multiplex PCR; in TCRdb, only in-frame clones are kept and a portion is missing. The table lists some 190,000 clones, about 80% of them singletons. Sequenced material: PBMCs. The source is a man aged 35-49 years in good health and CMV-seronegative.

V is TRBV28 and J is TRBJ2-1; 8 nucleotides line up with TRBD2. The trim removed 5 bases at V and 9 bases at J, leaving 15 bases unmatched. The V gene's germline CDR1 is MDHEN and CDR2 SYDVKM. The CDR3 spans 16 residues. The CDR3 DNA sequence: TGTGCCAGCAGTCCTCCCCGGGCGGGACTAGGAGGTGAGCAGTTCTTC. Its protein product is CASSPPRAGLGGEQFF.

This chain uses TRBV18 with TRBJ1-1; D not certain. The V and J ends lost 5 bases and 5 bases respectively, with 15 bases between them. The CDR3 covers 14 residues. CDR1 and CDR2 (germline): KGHSH, LQKENI. The CDR3 DNA reads as TGTGCCAGCTCATACAGTGGGTCAGGAACTGAAGCTTTCTTT. This encodes CASSYSGSGTEAFF.

This chain joins TRBV6-4 and TRBJ2-6; 9 bases fit TRBD1. The length of the CDR3 is 16 residues. Germline loops: CDR1 MRHNA, CDR2 SNTAGT. V was clipped by 6 bases and J by 2 bases; unmatched bases: 5. CDR3 in DNA: TGTGCCAGCAGCACAGGGGGCTACCCTGGGGCCAACGTCCTGACTTTC. This translates into CASSTGGYPGANVLTF.

The chain employs TRBV9 and TRBJ1-1; D is unresolved. Trimming shortened V by 4 bases and J by 3 bases, and 16 bases separated the two germline ends. Germline loops: CDR1 SGDLS, CDR2 YYNGEE. This CDR3 spans 15 amino acids. CDR3 sequence reads: CASSYGRGMDTEAFF. CDR3 in DNA: TGTGCCAGCAGCTACGGACGAGGGATGGACACTGAAGCTTTCTTT.

This rearrangement joins TRBV23-1 to TRBJ1-2, with unresolved D. TRBV23-1 is sorted into the ORF group, with uncertain function. Trimming cost V 2 bases and J 0 bases, with 16 bases left between them. The CDR3 is made up of 17 amino acids. The CDR3 protein is CASSQESGPSANYGYTF. The CDR3 coding sequence is TGCGCCAGCAGTCAAGAGTCAGGCCCATCAGCTAACTATGGCTACACCTTC.

The chain is built from TRBV11-2 and TRBJ2-7; no clear D. This CDR3 has 15 amino acids. In germline, CDR1 is SGHAT, CDR2 FQNNGV. The V and J ends lost 1 base and 1 base respectively, with 11 bases between them. The CDR3 protein is CASSLGAGTSYEQYF. DNA for the CDR3: TGTGCCAGCAGCTTAGGGGCAGGTACATCCTACGAGCAGTACTTC. The full variable domain, in which reference TRBV11-2 and TRBJ2-7 provide the parts outside the CDR3, is EAGVAQSPRYKIIEKRQSVAFWCNPISGHATLYWYQQILGQGPKLLIQFQNNGVVDDSQLPKDRFSAERLKGVDSTLKIQPAKLEDSAVYLCASSLGAGTSYEQYFGPGTRLTVT.

The chain employs TRBV5-4 and TRBJ1-2; D remains unclear. Trimming took off 4 bases at V and 3 bases at J, with 10 bases between the two ends. The CDR3 totals 13 residues. Per germline, CDR1 SGHNT and CDR2 YYREEE (reference sequence). CDR3 in amino acids: CASSPDNYYGYTF. The CDR3 DNA sequence: TGTGCCAGCAGCCCTGACAATTACTATGGCTACACCTTC.

On this clone: One end of the junction varies from germline; a read error may be responsible. J is TRBJ2-3 and V is TRBV6-6, with D maybe TRBD1 (7 bases). The CDR3 is 13 residues long. Germline V gene lookup returns CDR1 MNHNY and CDR2 SVGAGI (reference sequence). CDR3 bases: TGTGCCAGCAGCCCCCGCCGACAGGGAGGTCCAAATTTT. It yields the protein CASSPRRQGGPNF.

The rearrangement uses TRBV7-2 and TRBJ2-5; TRBD2 agrees at 9 bases. Germline V lookup: CDR1 SGHTA, CDR2 FQGNSA. CDR3 length equals 14 residues. J gave up 5 bases and V 5 bases, and 6 bases lay outside the gene matches. CDR3: CASSRGTSGETQYF. The CDR3 bases are TGTGCCAGCAGCCGAGGAACTAGCGGGGAGACCCAGTACTTC.